This TCR beta chain was sequenced for a study of T-cell reconstitution after alpha-beta-depleted transplantation in children. Notes on the study in general: Reportedly, alpha-beta T cells present about two months post-transplant originated from several hundred expanded clones of graft origin. Newly made T cells mostly supplied T-cell counts and diversity one year after transplant. Certain patients had high TCRbeta diversity at day 60, and it came from recipient T cells and thymic progenitors that survived.

V was pared by 7 bases and J by 1 base, with 12 bases between. This CDR3 region has 13 residues. CDR1 is SGHRS and CDR2 is YFSETQ in the germline V gene. For this clonotype: Its antigen is not known.

A TCRbeta library incorporating unique molecular identifiers was prepared. TCRdb re-called the PCR reads through MiXCR, storing one row per CDR3 protein. The sample shows about 90,000 distinct CDR3 sequences, roughly 16% of them seen only once. The sequencing used PBMCs, mostly from graft donor cells, collected 180 days after TCRalphabeta/CD19-depleted stem cell transplant. This rearrangement joins TRBV5-1 to TRBJ2-7; tentatively, D is TRBD1 or TRBD2 (5 bases each). This sequence originates from a male patient aged 2-9 years who had a stem cell transplant for acute lymphoblastic leukemia, so the T cells may come from the graft donor. CDR3 DNA: TGCGCCAGCCGAGGGACCCATTCCTACGAGCAGTACTTC. It specifies CASRGTHSYEQYF.